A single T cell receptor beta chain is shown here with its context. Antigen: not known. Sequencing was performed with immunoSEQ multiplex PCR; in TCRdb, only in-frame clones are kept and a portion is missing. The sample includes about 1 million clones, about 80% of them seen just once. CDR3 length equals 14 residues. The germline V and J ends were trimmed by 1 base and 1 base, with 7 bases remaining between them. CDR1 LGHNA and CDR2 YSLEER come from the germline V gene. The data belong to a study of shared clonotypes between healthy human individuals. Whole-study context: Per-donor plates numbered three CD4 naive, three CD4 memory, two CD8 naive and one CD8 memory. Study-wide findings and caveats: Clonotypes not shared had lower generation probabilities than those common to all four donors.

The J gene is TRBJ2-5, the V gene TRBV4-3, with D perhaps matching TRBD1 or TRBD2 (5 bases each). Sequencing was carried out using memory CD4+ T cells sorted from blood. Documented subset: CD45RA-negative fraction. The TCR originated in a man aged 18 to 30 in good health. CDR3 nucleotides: TGCGCCAGCAGCCAAGCTGGGGGCCAAGAGACCCAGTACTTC. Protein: CASSQAGGQETQYF.